The 11 T cell receptor beta chains in this list originate from one sample, sequenced in a study of blood T cells in healthy people across ages. A second PCR of roughly 7 to 11 cycles used a sample-barcoded 5' primer and a J-beta primer mix. In TCRdb, the 5' RACE reads were re-called with MiXCR into one record per CDR3 protein. The sample includes roughly 680,000 distinct CDR3 sequences, 20% to 25% of them seen just once. The sequencing sample was made of blood. The receptors stem from a man between 65 and 79 years old in good health.

This rearrangement joins TRBV6-6 to TRBJ1-1; D is uncertain. V was trimmed by 8 bases and J by 10 bases, leaving 11 bases between them. This CDR3 is 10 amino acids long. The germline CDR1 and CDR2 sequences are MNHNY and SVGAGI (reference sequence). The CDR3 here is CASWKNRAFF. The CDR3 bases are TGTGCCAGCTGGAAAAACCGAGCTTTCTTT.

Many counts were recorded for this clonotype. This chain connects TRBV7-9 to TRBJ2-1; either TRBD1 or TRBD2 may fit D (6 bases each). This CDR3 is built from 13 residues. Germline values: CDR1 SEHNR, CDR2 FQNEAQ (reference sequence). Trimming removed 3 bases from V and 8 bases from J, with 11 bases in between. CDR3 DNA: TGTGCCAGCAGCTTGGCCGGGGGCGATGAGCAGTTCTTC. It translates to CASSLAGGDEQFF.

The chain couples TRBV6-2 or TRBV6-3 to TRBJ1-5; no definite D call. The CDR3 loop spans 13 amino acids. CDR1 and CDR2 from the germline V gene are MNHEY and SVGEGT. V was shortened by 6 bases and J by 5 bases, with 11 bases between the two germline ends. The CDR3 DNA follows: TGTGCCAGCAGCCGCGGCCTTTATCAGCCCCAGCATTTT. Amino acids: CASSRGLYQPQHF.

CDR3 DNA sequence: TGCAGCGTTGACAGGGGCGATGAGACCCAGTACTTC. Translated: CSVDRGDETQYF. This chain joins TRBV29-1 and TRBJ2-5; a weak D match, TRBD1 (6 bases). V was cut by 3 bases and J by 5 bases, with 10 bases left in between. Germline assignment: CDR1 SQVTM and CDR2 ANQGSEA. The CDR3 sequence is 12 residues long.

The rearrangement uses TRBV20-1 and TRBJ2-3; TRBD2 matches at 12 bases. CDR1 and CDR2 from the germline V gene are DFQATT and SNEGSKA (reference sequence). The CDR3 totals 16 residues. V was clipped by 5 bases and J by 3 bases; unmatched bases: 9. The CDR3 sequence: CSAPTSGRISTDTQYF. As DNA, the CDR3 is TGCAGTGCTCCAACTAGCGGGAGGATTAGTACAGATACGCAGTATTTT.

This clonotype was counted between two and nine times. V usage is TRBV3-1 and J usage is TRBJ2-5; D unclear. Germline-derived CDR1 and CDR2 are LGHDT and YNNKEL (reference sequence). Trimming left V 0 bases short and J 1 base short, with 15 bases between. The CDR3 contains 17 residues. For the CDR3, the DNA is TGTGCCAGCAGCCAAGATCGACTTAGGCAGACCCAAGAGACCCAGTACTTC. Its protein product is CASSQDRLRQTQETQYF.

V and J are TRBV20-1 and TRBJ2-7; 9 positions agree with TRBD2. The germline V gene has CDR1 DFQATT and CDR2 SNEGSKA (reference sequence). With 2 bases clipped from V and 2 bases from J, the junction kept 4 bases outside the gene matches. The CDR3 extends over 14 amino acids. CDR3 in DNA: TGCAGTGCTAGACTCGCTAGCGGGGCCTACGAGCAGTACTTC. It specifies CSARLASGAYEQYF.

The rearrangement uses TRBV7-9 and TRBJ2-5; the match to TRBD2 covers 11 bases. The last part of the DNA fits TRBJ2-7 better; the J call may be wrong. This CDR3 spans 15 amino acids. The germline gives CDR1 SEHNR, CDR2 FQNEAQ (reference sequence). CDR3 region: CASSLELAGAIEQYF. CDR3 nucleotides: TGTGCCAGCAGCTTAGAACTAGCGGGAGCTATCGAGCAGTACTTC.

This chain links TRBV7-2 with TRBJ2-7; D is unresolved. The DNA end is more similar to TRBJ2-1, so the J call may be wrong. In germline, CDR1 is SGHTA, CDR2 FQGNSA. The CDR3 totals 13 residues. This CDR3 reads CASSIIYRDEQFF. In nucleotides, the CDR3 is TGTGCCAGCAGCATCATTTATAGGGATGAGCAGTTCTTC.

The J gene is TRBJ2-7, the V gene TRBV2, with 11 nucleotides matching TRBD2. Germline values: CDR1 SNHLY, CDR2 FYNNEI. V lost 6 bases to trimming and J lost 2 bases; unmatched junction nucleotides: 12. The CDR3 runs to 17 residues. The CDR3 loop is CASSETGTSGFPYEQYF. In nucleotides, the CDR3 is TGTGCCAGCAGCGAGACCGGGACTAGCGGATTTCCCTACGAGCAGTACTTC.

V and J are TRBV20-1 and TRBJ1-1; the D gene is possibly TRBD1 (6 bases). CDR3 length: 14 amino acids. The germline gives CDR1 DFQATT, CDR2 SNEGSKA (reference sequence). Trimming removed 6 bases from V and 0 bases from J, with 14 bases in between. CDR3 nucleotides: TGCAGTGCAAACAAGGACAGCCTGAACACTGAAGCTTTCTTT. This codes for CSANKDSLNTEAFF.